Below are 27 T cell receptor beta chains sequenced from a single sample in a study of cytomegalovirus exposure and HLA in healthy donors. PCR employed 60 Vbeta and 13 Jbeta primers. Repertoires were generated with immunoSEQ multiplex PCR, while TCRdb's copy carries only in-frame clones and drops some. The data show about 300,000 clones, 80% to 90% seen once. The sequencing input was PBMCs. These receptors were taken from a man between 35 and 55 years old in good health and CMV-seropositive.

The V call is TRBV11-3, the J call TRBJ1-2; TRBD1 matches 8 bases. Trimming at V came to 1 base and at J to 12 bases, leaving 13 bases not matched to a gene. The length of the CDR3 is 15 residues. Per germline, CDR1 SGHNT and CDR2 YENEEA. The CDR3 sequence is CASSLVPVRGLLHTF. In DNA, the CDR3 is TGTGCCAGCAGCTTAGTTCCGGTCAGGGGGCTTTTACACACCTTC.

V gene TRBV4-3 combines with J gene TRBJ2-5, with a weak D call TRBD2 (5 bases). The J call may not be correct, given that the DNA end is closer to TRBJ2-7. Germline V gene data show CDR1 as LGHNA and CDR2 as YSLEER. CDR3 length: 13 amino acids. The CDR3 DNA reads TGCGCCAGCAGCCAAAGGACGGGGTACGAGCAGTACTTC. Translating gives CASSQRTGYEQYF.

The CDR3 DNA reads as TGTGCCAGCTCACCACCTGCGAGCGGGGCAGGGTATCGAGCTTTCTTT. Amino acid sequence: CASSPPASGAGYRAFF. The rearrangement links TRBV18 to TRBJ1-1; maybe TRBD1 (5 bases). Germline CDR1 reads KGHSH; CDR2 reads LQKENI. Trimming removed 0 bases at V and 10 bases at J, with 21 bases between. The CDR3 has 16 amino acids.

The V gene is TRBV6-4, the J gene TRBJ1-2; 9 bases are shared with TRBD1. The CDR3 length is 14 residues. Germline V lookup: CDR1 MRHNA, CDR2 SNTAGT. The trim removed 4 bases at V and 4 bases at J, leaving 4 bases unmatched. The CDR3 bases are TGTGCCAGCAGTGCCACAGGGGGCGGCTATGGCTACACCTTC. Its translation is CASSATGGGYGYTF.

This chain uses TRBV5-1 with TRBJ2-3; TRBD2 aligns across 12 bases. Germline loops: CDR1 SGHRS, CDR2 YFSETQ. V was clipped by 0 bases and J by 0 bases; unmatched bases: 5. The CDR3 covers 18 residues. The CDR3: CASSLATSGRHSTDTQYF. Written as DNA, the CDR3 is TGCGCCAGCAGCTTGGCCACTAGCGGGAGGCATAGCACAGATACGCAGTATTTT.

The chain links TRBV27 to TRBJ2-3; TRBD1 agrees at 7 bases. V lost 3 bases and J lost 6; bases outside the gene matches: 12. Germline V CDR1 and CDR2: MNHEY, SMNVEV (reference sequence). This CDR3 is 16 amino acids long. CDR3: CASSFRGGEWRDTQYF. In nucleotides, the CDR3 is TGTGCCAGCAGTTTCAGAGGGGGCGAGTGGCGCGATACGCAGTATTTT.

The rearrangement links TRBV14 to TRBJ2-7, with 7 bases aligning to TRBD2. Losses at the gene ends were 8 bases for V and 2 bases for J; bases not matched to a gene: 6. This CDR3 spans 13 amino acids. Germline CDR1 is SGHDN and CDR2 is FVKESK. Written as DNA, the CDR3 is TGTGCCAGCCTTAGCGGGTCGACCTACGAGCAGTACTTC. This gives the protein CASLSGSTYEQYF.

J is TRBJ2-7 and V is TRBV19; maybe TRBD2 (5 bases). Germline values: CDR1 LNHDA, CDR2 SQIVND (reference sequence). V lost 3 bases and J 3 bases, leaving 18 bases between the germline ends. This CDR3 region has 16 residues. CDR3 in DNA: TGTGCCAGTAGTATCGATAGTGGGAGTGAGGGCTACGAGCAGTACTTC. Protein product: CASSIDSGSEGYEQYF.

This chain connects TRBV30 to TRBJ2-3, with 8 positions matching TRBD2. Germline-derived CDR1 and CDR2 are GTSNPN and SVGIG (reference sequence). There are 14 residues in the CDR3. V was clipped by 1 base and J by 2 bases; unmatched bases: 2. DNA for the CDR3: TGTGCCTGGAGTGGGGGACTAGTCACAGATACGCAGTATTTT. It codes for CAWSGGLVTDTQYF.

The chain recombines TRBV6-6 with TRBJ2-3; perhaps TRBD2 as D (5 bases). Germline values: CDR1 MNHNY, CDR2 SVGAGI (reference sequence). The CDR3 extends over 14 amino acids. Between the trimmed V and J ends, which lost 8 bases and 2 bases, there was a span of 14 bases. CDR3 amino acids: CASVLSGFTDTQYF. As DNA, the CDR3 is TGTGCCAGCGTCCTATCGGGGTTCACAGATACGCAGTATTTT.

The CDR3 bases are TGCAGCGTTGGAGCGGGAATGGTTGGGTCCTACAATGAGCAGTTCTTC. This sequence encodes CSVGAGMVGSYNEQFF. V usage is TRBV29-1 and J usage is TRBJ2-1; 7 nucleotides agree with TRBD2. Germline-derived CDR1 and CDR2 are SQVTM and ANQGSEA. CDR3 length: 16 residues. The V gene end was trimmed by 4 bases and the J gene end by 1 base; junction bases not matched to a gene: 10.

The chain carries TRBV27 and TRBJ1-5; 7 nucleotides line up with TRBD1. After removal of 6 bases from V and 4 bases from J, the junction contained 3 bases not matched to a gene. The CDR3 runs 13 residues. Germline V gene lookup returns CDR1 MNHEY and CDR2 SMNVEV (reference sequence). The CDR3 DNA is TGTGCCAGCAGCCCGGGACAGAATCAGCCCCAGCATTTT. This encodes CASSPGQNQPQHF.

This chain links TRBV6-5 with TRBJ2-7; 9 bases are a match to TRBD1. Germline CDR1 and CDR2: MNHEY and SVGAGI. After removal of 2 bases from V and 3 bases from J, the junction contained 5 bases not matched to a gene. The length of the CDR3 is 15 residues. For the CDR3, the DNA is TGTGCCAGCAGTTACCCGGGACAGGGAATCTACGAGCAGTACTTC. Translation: CASSYPGQGIYEQYF.

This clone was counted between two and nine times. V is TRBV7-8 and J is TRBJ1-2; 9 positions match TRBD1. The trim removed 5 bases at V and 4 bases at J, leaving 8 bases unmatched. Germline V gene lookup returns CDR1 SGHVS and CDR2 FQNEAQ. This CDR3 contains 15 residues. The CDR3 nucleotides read TGTGCCAGCAGCCCGACGGACAGGGGCCCCTATGGCTACACCTTC. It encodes CASSPTDRGPYGYTF.

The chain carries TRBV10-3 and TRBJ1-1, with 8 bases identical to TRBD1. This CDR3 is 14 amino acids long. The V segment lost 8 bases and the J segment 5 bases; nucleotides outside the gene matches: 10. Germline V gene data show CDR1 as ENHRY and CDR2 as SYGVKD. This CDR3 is CAIGLRGLRTEAFF. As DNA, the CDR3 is TGTGCCATCGGCCTCAGGGGGCTTAGGACTGAAGCTTTCTTT.

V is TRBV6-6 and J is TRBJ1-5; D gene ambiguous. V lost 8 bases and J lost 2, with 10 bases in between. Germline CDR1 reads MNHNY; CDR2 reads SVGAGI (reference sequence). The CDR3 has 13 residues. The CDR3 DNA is TGTGCCAGCGGCCCTCGTGGCAATCAGCCCCAGCATTTT. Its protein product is CASGPRGNQPQHF.

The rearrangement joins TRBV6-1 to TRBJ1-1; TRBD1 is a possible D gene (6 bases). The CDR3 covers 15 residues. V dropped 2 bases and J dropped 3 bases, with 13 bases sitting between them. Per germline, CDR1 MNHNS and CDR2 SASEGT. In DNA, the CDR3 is TGTGCCAGCAGTGAATTCGGGCAGGGGTACACTGAAGCTTTCTTT. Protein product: CASSEFGQGYTEAFF.

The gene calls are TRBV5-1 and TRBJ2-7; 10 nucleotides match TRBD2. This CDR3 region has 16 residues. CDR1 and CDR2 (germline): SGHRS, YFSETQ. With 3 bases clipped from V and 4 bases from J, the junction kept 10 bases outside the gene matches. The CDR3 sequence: CASSYLAGVPTYEQYF. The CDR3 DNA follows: TGCGCCAGCAGCTACCTAGCGGGAGTCCCAACGTACGAGCAGTACTTC.

The CDR3 DNA is TGCGCCAGCAGCCAACTTAGCGGGAGGACCTACAATGAGCAGTTCTTC. Translating gives CASSQLSGRTYNEQFF. The V and J genes are TRBV4-1 and TRBJ2-1; 10 positions agree with TRBD2. V shed 2 bases, J shed 2 bases, and the junction held 3 bases outside the gene matches. The CDR3 is made up of 16 amino acids. Germline values: CDR1 MGHRA, CDR2 YSYEKL.

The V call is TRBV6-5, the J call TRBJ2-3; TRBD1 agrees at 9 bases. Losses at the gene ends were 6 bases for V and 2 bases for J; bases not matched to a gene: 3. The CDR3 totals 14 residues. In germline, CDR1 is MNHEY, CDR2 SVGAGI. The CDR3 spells CASRRDRDTDTQYF. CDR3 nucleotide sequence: TGTGCCAGCAGACGGGACAGGGACACAGATACGCAGTATTTT.

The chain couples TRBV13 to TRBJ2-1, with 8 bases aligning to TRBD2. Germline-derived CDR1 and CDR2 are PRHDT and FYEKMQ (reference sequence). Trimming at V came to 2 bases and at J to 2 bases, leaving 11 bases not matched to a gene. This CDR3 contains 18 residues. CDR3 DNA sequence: TGTGCCAGCAGCTTAAGGGCATTAGCGGGATCAGCCTACAATGAGCAGTTCTTC. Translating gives CASSLRALAGSAYNEQFF. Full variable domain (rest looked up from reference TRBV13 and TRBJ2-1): AAGVIQSPRHLIKEKRETATLKCYPIPRHDTVYWYQQGPGQDPQFLISFYEKMQSDKGSIPDRFSAQQFSDYHSELNMSSLELGDSALYFCASSLRALAGSAYNEQFFGPGTRLTVL.

CDR3 loop: CASSVNPGLAGVNEQFF. CDR3 in DNA: TGTGCCAGCAGCGTAAATCCGGGACTAGCGGGTGTCAATGAGCAGTTCTTC. The chain joins TRBV9 to TRBJ2-1; 12 bases agree with TRBD2. This CDR3 is built from 17 residues. Germline values: CDR1 SGDLS, CDR2 YYNGEE. The V segment lost 1 base and the J segment 6 bases; nucleotides outside the gene matches: 8.

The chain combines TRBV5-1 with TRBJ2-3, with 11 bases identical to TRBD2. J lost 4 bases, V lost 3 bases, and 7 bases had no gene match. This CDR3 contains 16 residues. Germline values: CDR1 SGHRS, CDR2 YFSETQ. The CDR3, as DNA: TGCGCCAGCAGCTCCTTGACTAGCGGGGAGGCAGATACGCAGTATTTT. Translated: CASSSLTSGEADTQYF.

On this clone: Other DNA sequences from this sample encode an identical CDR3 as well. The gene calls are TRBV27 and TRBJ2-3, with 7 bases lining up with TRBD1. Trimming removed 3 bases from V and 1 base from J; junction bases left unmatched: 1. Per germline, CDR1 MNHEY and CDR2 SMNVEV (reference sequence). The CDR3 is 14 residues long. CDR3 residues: CASSFGQGTDTQYF. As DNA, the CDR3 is TGTGCCAGCAGTTTCGGACAGGGCACAGATACGCAGTATTTT.

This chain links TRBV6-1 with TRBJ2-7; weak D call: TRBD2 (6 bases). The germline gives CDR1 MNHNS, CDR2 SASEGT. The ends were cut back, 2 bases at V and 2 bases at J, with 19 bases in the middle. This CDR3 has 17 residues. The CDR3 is CASSESVAAAVTYEQYF. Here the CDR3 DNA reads TGTGCCAGCAGTGAATCCGTAGCGGCGGCCGTAACCTACGAGCAGTACTTC.

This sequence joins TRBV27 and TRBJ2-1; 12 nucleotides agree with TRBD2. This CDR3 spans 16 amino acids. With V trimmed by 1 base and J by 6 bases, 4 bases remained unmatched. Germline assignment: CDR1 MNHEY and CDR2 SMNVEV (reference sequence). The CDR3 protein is CASSLLTSGRTNEQFF. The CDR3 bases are TGTGCCAGCAGTTTATTGACTAGCGGGAGAACCAATGAGCAGTTCTTC.

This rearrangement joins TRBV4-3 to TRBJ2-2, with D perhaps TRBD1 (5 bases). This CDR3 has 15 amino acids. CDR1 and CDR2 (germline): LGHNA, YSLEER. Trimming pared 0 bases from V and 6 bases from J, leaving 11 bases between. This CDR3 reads CASSQEAGFAGELFF. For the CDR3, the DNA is TGCGCCAGCAGCCAAGAGGCAGGGTTTGCCGGGGAGCTGTTTTTT.